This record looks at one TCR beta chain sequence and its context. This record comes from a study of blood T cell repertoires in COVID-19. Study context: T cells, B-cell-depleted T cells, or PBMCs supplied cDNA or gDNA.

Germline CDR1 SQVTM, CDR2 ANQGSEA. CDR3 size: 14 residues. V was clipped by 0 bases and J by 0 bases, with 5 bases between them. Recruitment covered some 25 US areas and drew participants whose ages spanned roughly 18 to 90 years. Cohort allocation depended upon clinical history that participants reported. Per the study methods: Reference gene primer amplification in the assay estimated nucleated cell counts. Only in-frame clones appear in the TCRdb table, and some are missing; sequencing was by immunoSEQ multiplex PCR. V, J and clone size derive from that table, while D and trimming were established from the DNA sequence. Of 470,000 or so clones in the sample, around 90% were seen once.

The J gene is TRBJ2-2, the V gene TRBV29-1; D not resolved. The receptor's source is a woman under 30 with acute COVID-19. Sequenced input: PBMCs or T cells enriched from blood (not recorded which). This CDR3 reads CSVEDPANTGELFF. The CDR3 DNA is TGCAGCGTTGAAGATCCAGCGAACACCGGGGAGCTGTTTTTT.